The 14 T cell receptor beta chains below all came from one sample that was sequenced in a study of shared clonotypes between healthy human individuals. The data were produced by immunoSEQ multiplex PCR, yet TCRdb's version contains in-frame clones alone and is incomplete. In the table there are some 1.4 million clones, over 95% of which are singletons. The sequencing input was naive CD4+ T cells sorted from blood. Subset meaning: CD45RA+ positively selected. The receptors derive from a man aged 25-40 years in good health.

The V gene is TRBV19, the J gene TRBJ2-7; D ambiguous. CDR3 length: 13 residues. Germline CDR1 reads LNHDA; CDR2 reads SQIVND (reference sequence). V lost 4 bases, J lost 0 bases, and 7 bases lay in between. The CDR3 loop reads CASSKGTSYEQYF. DNA of the CDR3: TGTGCCAGTAGTAAAGGAACCTCCTACGAGCAGTACTTC.

Details on this clone: In the same sample, other DNA sequences code for this CDR3. The chain uses TRBV5-1 and TRBJ2-3, with D possibly being TRBD2 (5 bases). Germline CDR1 and CDR2: SGHRS and YFSETQ. The V gene lost 2 bases and the J gene lost 1 base, with 8 bases spanning the gap. The CDR3 contains 14 residues. As DNA, the CDR3 is TGCGCCAGCAGCTTAGGCGGGCGCACAGATACGCAGTATTTT. Translation: CASSLGGRTDTQYF. Complete variable domain (other parts from reference TRBV5-1 and TRBJ2-3): KAGVTQTPRYLIKTRGQQVTLSCSPISGHRSVSWYQQTPGQGLQFLFEYFSETQRNKGNFPGRFSGRQFSNSRSEMNVSTLELGDSALYLCASSLGGRTDTQYFGPGTRLTVL.

This chain links TRBV14 with TRBJ2-5; the D gene is possibly TRBD2 (5 bases). Trimming cost V 2 bases and J 0 bases, with 13 bases left between them. The CDR3 totals 16 residues. Germline loops: CDR1 SGHDN, CDR2 FVKESK. CDR3 protein: CASSQSLSADQETQYF. CDR3 bases: TGTGCCAGCAGCCAAAGTTTGTCAGCGGACCAAGAGACCCAGTACTTC.

This rearrangement joins TRBV2 to TRBJ1-5; 9 nucleotides match TRBD1. The CDR3 covers 15 residues. V was pared by 3 bases and J by 4 bases, with 4 bases of the junction left unmatched. Germline V CDR1 and CDR2: SNHLY, FYNNEI. The CDR3 DNA reads as TGTGCCAGCAGTGATTGGACAGGGGATAATCAGCCCCAGCATTTT. Residues: CASSDWTGDNQPQHF.

The gene calls are TRBV27 and TRBJ2-7; D remains ambiguous. V lost 5 bases and J 2 bases, leaving 19 bases between the germline ends. Germline CDR1 is MNHEY and CDR2 is SMNVEV (reference sequence). This CDR3 has 16 amino acids. CDR3 nucleotide sequence: TGTGCCAGCAGTCCCCCGGGCCCCCGCCGAGCCTACGAGCAGTACTTC. Its protein is CASSPPGPRRAYEQYF.

The chain combines TRBV11-3 with TRBJ2-5, with D uncertain. The CDR3 sequence is 13 residues long. CDR1 and CDR2 (germline): SGHNT, YENEEA. V was shortened by 4 bases and J by 2 bases, with 8 bases between the two germline ends. In nucleotides, the CDR3 is TGTGCCAGCAGCTCCAGACGGCAAGAGACCCAGTACTTC. Translation gives CASSSRRQETQYF.

This clone was counted only a few times. The chain employs TRBV5-8 and TRBJ2-2; D is undetermined. This CDR3 comprises 14 residues. Trimming left V 0 bases short and J 6 bases short, with 9 bases between. Germline V gene sequence: CDR1 SGHTS, CDR2 YDEGEE. The CDR3 coding sequence is TGTGCCAGCAGCTTGGGCGTATTGGCCGGGGAGCTGTTTTTT. Its protein product is CASSLGVLAGELFF.

This clone was counted once. This rearrangement joins TRBV19 to TRBJ2-7; 7 nucleotides match TRBD1. The CDR3 is made up of 14 amino acids. Germline V gene data show CDR1 as LNHDA and CDR2 as SQIVND (reference sequence). The V gene end was trimmed by 4 bases and the J gene end by 2 bases; junction bases not matched to a gene: 5. CDR3 amino acids: CASSKGQPTYEQYF. The CDR3 coding sequence is TGTGCCAGTAGTAAGGGACAGCCGACCTACGAGCAGTACTTC.

The chain joins TRBV4-1 to TRBJ2-7; the D is unclear. Between the trimmed V and J ends, which lost 0 bases and 3 bases, there was a span of 15 bases. The CDR3 has 16 amino acids. Per germline, CDR1 MGHRA and CDR2 YSYEKL. Written as DNA, the CDR3 is TGCGCCAGCAGCCAAGAACCTCAAAGGGAAATCTACGAGCAGTACTTC. Its protein product is CASSQEPQREIYEQYF.

The chain joins TRBV18 to TRBJ2-3; 7 nucleotides line up with TRBD2. After removal of 0 bases from V and 6 bases from J, the junction contained 6 bases not matched to a gene. There are 15 residues in the CDR3. The germline gives CDR1 KGHSH, CDR2 LQKENI. The CDR3 protein is CASSPPGGREDTQYF. The CDR3 region has the DNA TGTGCCAGCTCACCACCGGGCGGGAGAGAGGATACGCAGTATTTT.

The rearrangement joins TRBV5-5 to TRBJ2-2, with 10 bases matching TRBD1. There are 15 residues in the CDR3. Germline V gene lookup returns CDR1 SGHKS and CDR2 YYEKEE (reference sequence). With V trimmed by 4 bases and J by 4 bases, 4 bases remained unmatched. The CDR3 region has the DNA TGTGCCAGCAGCCCGCGGACAGGGGGCACCGGGGAGCTGTTTTTT. It encodes CASSPRTGGTGELFF. Supplemented by reference TRBV5-5 and TRBJ2-2, the full variable domain reads DAGVTQSPTHLIKTRGQQVTLRCSPISGHKSVSWYQQVLGQGPQFIFQYYEKEERGRGNFPDRFSARQFPNYSSELNVNALLLGDSALYLCASSPRTGGTGELFFGEGSRLTVL.

This chain joins TRBV5-1 and TRBJ2-2; D is possibly TRBD1 (6 bases). The length of the CDR3 is 15 residues. Deletions cut 4 bases from V and 3 bases from J, with 13 bases between. Germline CDR1 reads SGHRS; CDR2 reads YFSETQ. The CDR3 region is CASSHRVPDTGELFF. CDR3 DNA: TGCGCCAGCAGCCACAGGGTTCCTGACACCGGGGAGCTGTTTTTT.

Only one count was recorded for this clone. The chain joins TRBV28 to TRBJ2-7, with D unclear. Trimming shortened V by 6 bases and J by 7 bases, and 10 bases separated the two germline ends. There are 11 residues in the CDR3. Looked up from germline, CDR1 is MDHEN and CDR2 is SYDVKM. This CDR3 is CASSQSWEQYF. The CDR3 region has the DNA TGTGCCAGCAGCCAAAGCTGGGAGCAGTACTTC.

The V and J genes are TRBV2 and TRBJ1-5, with 9 bases identical to TRBD1. From germline, CDR1 is SNHLY and CDR2 FYNNEI. Unmatched junction bases numbered 8, after V lost 7 bases and J lost 4 bases. The CDR3 is 15 residues long. The CDR3 reads CASKDLTGGNQPQHF. CDR3 coding DNA: TGTGCCAGCAAAGACTTGACAGGGGGGAATCAGCCCCAGCATTTT.